This TCR beta chain was sequenced in a study of blood T cells in healthy people across ages. Study-wide results and limits: With age, beta diversity per million T cells declined roughly linearly, significantly by about 40. Lack of knowledge of donor CMV status possibly confounded expanded clonotype changes.

This clonotype was seen many times. Its specificity is unknown. A second PCR of 7 to 11 cycles used a sample-barcoded 5' primer and a J-beta primer mix. One entry per CDR3 protein, called by TCRdb with MiXCR from the 5' RACE reads. The sample shows 630,000 or so distinct CDR3 sequences, 25% to 35% of them seen only once. Germline V gene lookup returns CDR1 MNHEY and CDR2 SVGAGI. This CDR3 is 13 amino acids long. After removal of 4 bases from V and 4 bases from J, the junction contained 3 bases not matched to a gene. The chain joins TRBV6-5 to TRBJ2-5, with 7 bases aligning to TRBD2. Material: blood. This receptor was obtained from a woman aged 80 or over in good health. The CDR3 region has the DNA TGTGCCAGCAGTTTATCTAGCGGAGAGACCCAGTACTTC. Protein sequence: CASSLSSGETQYF.